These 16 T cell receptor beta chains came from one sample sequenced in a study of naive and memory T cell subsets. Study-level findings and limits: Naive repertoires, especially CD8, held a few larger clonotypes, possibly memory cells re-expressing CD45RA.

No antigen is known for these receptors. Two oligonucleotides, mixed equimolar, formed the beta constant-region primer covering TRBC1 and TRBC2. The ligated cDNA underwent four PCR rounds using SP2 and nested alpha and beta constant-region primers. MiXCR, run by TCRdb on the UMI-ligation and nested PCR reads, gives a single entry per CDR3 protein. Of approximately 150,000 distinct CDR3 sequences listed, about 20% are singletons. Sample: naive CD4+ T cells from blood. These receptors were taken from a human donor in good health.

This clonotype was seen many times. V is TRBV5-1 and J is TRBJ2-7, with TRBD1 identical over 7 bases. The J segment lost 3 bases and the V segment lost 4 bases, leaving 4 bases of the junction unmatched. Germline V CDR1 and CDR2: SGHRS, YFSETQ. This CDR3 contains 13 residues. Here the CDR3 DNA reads TGCGCCAGCAGCGGGGGACAGAACTACGAGCAGTACTTC. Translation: CASSGGQNYEQYF.

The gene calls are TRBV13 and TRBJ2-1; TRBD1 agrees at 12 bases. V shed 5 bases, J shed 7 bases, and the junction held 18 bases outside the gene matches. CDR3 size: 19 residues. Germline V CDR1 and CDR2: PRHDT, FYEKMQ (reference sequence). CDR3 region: CASSASNTWDRGRRNEQFF. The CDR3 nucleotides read TGTGCCAGCAGCGCCAGTAACACCTGGGACAGGGGGCGGAGGAATGAGCAGTTCTTC.

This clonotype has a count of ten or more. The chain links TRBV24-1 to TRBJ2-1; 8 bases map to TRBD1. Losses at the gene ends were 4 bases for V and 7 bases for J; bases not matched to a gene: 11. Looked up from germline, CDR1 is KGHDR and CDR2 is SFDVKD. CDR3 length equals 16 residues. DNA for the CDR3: TGTGCCACCAGTGACCACGGACAGGGAATAAGAAATGAGCAGTTCTTC. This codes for CATSDHGQGIRNEQFF.

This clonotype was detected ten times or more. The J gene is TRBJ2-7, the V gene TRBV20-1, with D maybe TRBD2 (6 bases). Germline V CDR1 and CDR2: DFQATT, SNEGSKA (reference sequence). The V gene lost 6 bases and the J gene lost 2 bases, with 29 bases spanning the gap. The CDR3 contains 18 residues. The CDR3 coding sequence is TGCAGTGCAATCTGGAGGGGTTCAAAAAACAAGGCGGCCTACGAGCAGTACTTC. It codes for CSAIWRGSKNKAAYEQYF.

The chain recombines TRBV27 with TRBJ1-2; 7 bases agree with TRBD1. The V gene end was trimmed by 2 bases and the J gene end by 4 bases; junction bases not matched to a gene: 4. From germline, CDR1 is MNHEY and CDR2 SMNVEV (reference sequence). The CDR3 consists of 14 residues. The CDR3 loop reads CASSLRGQPYGYTF. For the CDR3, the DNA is TGTGCCAGCAGTTTACGGGGACAGCCCTATGGCTACACCTTC.

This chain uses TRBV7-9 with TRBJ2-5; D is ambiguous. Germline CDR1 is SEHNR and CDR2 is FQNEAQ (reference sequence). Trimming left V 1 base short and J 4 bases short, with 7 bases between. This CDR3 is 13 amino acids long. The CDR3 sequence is CASSLDSIETQYF. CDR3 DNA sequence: TGTGCCAGCAGCTTAGACTCCATAGAGACCCAGTACTTC.

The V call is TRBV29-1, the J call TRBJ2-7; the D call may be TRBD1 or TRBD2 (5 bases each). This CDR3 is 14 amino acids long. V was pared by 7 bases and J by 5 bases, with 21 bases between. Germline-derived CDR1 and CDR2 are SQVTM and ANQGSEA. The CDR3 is CSARRWGAGDEQYF. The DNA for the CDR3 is TGCAGCGCCCGAAGGTGGGGCGCGGGCGACGAGCAGTACTTC.

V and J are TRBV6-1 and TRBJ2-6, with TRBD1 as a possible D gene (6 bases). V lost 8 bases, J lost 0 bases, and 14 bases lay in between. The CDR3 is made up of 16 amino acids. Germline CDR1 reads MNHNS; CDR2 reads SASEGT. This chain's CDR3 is CASGQQGNSGANVLTF. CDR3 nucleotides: TGTGCCAGCGGACAACAGGGAAACTCTGGGGCCAACGTCCTGACTTTC.

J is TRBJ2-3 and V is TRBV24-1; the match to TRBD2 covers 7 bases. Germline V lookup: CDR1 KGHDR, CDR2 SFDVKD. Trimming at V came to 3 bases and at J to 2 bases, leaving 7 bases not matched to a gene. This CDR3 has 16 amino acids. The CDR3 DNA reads TGTGCCACCAGTGATCGGGCTAGCGGAACCACAGATACGCAGTATTTT. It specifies CATSDRASGTTDTQYF.

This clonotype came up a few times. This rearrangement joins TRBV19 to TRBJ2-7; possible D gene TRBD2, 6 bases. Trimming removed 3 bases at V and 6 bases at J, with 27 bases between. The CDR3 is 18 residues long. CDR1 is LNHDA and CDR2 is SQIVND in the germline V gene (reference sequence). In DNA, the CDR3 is TGTGCCAGTAGTATTGTGAGATCGGGGGTGCGCAGTCTGCCCGAGCAGTACTTC. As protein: CASSIVRSGVRSLPEQYF.

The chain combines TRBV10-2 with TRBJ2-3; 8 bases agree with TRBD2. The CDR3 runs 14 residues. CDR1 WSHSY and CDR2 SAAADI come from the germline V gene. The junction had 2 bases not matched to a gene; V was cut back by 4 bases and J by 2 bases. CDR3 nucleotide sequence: TGCGCCAGCAGTGGACTAGCGCTCACAGATACGCAGTATTTT. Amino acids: CASSGLALTDTQYF.

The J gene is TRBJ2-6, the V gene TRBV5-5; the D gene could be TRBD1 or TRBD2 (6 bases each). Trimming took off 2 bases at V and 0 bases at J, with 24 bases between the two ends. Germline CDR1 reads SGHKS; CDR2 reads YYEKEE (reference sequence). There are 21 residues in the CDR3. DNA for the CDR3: TGTGCCAGCAGCTTAAGAGGGTTCGGGGGCGTAGGGAACTCTGGGGCCAACGTCCTGACTTTC. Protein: CASSLRGFGGVGNSGANVLTF.

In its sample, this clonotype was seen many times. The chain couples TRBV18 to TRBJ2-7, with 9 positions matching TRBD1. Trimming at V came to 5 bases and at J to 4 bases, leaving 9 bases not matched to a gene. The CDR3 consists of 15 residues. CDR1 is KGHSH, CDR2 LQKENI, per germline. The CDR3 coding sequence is TGTGCCAGCTCAATGGGAACAGGGGGCAATTACGAGCAGTACTTC. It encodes CASSMGTGGNYEQYF.

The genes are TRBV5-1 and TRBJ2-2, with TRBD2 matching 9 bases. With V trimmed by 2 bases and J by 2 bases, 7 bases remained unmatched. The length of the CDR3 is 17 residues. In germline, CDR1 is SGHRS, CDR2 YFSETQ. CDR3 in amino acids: CASSLLAGVTNTGELFF. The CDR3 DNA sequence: TGCGCCAGCAGCTTATTAGCGGGAGTTACTAACACCGGGGAGCTGTTTTTT.

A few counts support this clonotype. The CDR3 coding sequence is TGTGCTAGTGGGGCTAGAGGAGGGCCCCATCTATACGAGCAGTACTTC. It encodes CASGARGGPHLYEQYF. The chain recombines TRBV12-5 with TRBJ2-7, with a possible D match to TRBD2 (6 bases). The CDR3 consists of 16 residues. CDR1 is LGHNT, CDR2 FRNRAP, per germline. V was cut by 6 bases and J by 4 bases, with 22 bases left in between.

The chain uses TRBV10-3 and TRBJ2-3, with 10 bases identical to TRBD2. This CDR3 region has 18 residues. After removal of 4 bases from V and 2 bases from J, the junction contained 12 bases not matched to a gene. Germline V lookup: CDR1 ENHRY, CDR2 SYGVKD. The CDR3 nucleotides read TGTGCCATCAGTGGGGCCCTCGGGACTAGCGCGAACACAGATACGCAGTATTTT. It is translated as CAISGALGTSANTDTQYF.